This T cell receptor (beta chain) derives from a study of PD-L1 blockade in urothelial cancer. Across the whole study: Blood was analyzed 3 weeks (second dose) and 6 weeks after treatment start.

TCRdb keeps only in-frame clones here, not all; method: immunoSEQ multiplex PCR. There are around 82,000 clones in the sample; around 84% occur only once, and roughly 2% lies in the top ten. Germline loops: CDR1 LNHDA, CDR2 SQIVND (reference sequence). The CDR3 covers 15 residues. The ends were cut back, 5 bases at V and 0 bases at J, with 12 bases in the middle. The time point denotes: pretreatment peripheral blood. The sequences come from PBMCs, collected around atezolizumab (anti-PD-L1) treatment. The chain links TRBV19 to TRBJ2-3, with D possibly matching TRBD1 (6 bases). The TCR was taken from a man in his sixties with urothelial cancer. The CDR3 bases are TGTGCCAGTAGTCCTTGGACAGACAGCACAGATACGCAGTATTTT. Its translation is CASSPWTDSTDTQYF. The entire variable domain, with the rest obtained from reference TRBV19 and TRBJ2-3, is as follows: DGGITQSPKYLFRKEGQNVTLSCEQNLNHDAMYWYRQDPGQGLRLIYYSQIVNDFQKGDIAEGYSVSREKKESFPLTVTSAQKNPTAFYLCASSPWTDSTDTQYFGPGTRLTVL.